This is a list of T cell receptor beta chains from one sample in a study of blood T cell repertoires in COVID-19. Here immunoSEQ multiplex PCR was the method, and the copy in TCRdb shows in-frame clones only, minus some. This sample carries roughly 130,000 clones, roughly 80% of them seen once, and the ten largest clones take around 17%. The sequenced sample was peripheral blood. The receptors were gathered from a woman in her forties or fifties with acute or convalescent COVID-19. The CDR3 runs from the conserved cysteine through the conserved F or W. A D gene is named only where the DNA matches it firmly. Size values are once, few and many counts, or a class for expanded clones, and some rows have none.

length | D | J | size | V | DNA | CDR3
13 | TRBD1 | TRBJ1-6 | once | TRBV6-4 | TGTGCCAGCAGCAAAGACAGGGGCGATTCCCTCCACTTT | CASSKDRGDSLHF
17 | . | TRBJ2-6 | . | TRBV27 | TGTGCCAGCAGTCCCTGGGATCCCCAGGGAGGGGCCAACGTCCTGACTTTC | CASSPWDPQGGANVLTF
14 | . | TRBJ1-5 | . | TRBV6-5 | TGTGCCAGCAGTCGGGACACCTTCAATCAGCCCCAGCATTTT | CASSRDTFNQPQHF
15 | . | TRBJ1-5 | . | TRBV2 | TGTGCCAGCAGTGAAATGGGGCAGAACAATCAGCCCCAGCATTTT | CASSEMGQNNQPQHF
13 | . | TRBJ2-7 | . | TRBV28 | TGTGCCAGCAGTGAAACTGGTCCCTTCGAGCAGTACTTC | CASSETGPFEQYF
14 | . | TRBJ1-5 | few | TRBV6-5 | TGTGCCAGCATTGGTAGGGGTTGGAATCAGCCCCAGCATTTT | CASIGRGWNQPQHF
14 | TRBD1 | TRBJ1-6 | . | TRBV5-1 | TGCGCCAGCAGCCCTGACAGGGGAAACTCACCCCTCCACTTT | CASSPDRGNSPLHF
16 | TRBD1 | TRBJ1-1 | once | TRBV11-2 | TGTGCCAGCAGCTTAGGACCGGGACAGGGGAGGACTGAAGCTTTCTTT | CASSLGPGQGRTEAFF
17 | . | TRBJ2-7 | . | TRBV4-1 | TGCGCCAGCAGCCCACTAGACATGGGACTTACTTTACGAGGGCAGTACTTC | CASSPLDMGLTLRGQYF
16 | . | TRBJ2-7 | . | TRBV6-1 | TGTGCCAGCAGTGAATCCCGGCGGCCCAAGCTACCCGAGCAGTACTTC | CASSESRRPKLPEQYF
15 | TRBD2 | TRBJ2-4 | . | TRBV3-1/TRBV3-2 | TGTGCCAGCAGCCAAGATAGCGGGGCCAAAAACATTCAGTACTTC | CASSQDSGAKNIQYF
15 | . | TRBJ2-3 | few | TRBV3-1/TRBV3-2 | TGTGCCAGCAGCCTGTCCCTTCAAGCCACAGATACGCAGTATTTT | CASSLSLQATDTQYF
18 | TRBD2 | TRBJ2-3 | . | TRBV9 | TGTGCCAGCAGTCCTGGGAGCGGGGGGGGCCGCAGCACAGATACGCAGTATTTT | CASSPGSGGGRSTDTQYF
13 | . | TRBJ2-1 | . | TRBV7-7 | TGTGCCAGCAGCACCGGGACAAATACCGAGCAGTTCTTC | CASSTGTNTEQFF
15 | TRBD1 | TRBJ1-3 | . | TRBV5-4 | TGTGCCAGCAGCCGGGACAGATACTCTGGAAACACCATATATTTT | CASSRDRYSGNTIYF
14 | TRBD1 | TRBJ2-5 | . | TRBV9 | TGTGCCAGCAGCACCCGGGACAGGAAAGAGACCCAGTACTTC | CASSTRDRKETQYF
13 | . | TRBJ1-1 | . | TRBV19 | TGTGCCAGTAGTACAGGGTCTGGCACTGAAGCTTTCTTT | CASSTGSGTEAFF
14 | TRBD1 | TRBJ1-1 | . | TRBV19 | TGTGCCACCCTATCGGACAGGGATAACACTGAAGCTTTCTTT | CATLSDRDNTEAFF
16 | . | TRBJ2-7 | . | TRBV4-2 | TGTGCCAGCAGCCAAGATGGCGGAGGGATGAGCTACGAGCAGTACTTC | CASSQDGGGMSYEQYF
15 | TRBD1 | TRBJ1-5 | once | TRBV28 | TGTGCCAGCAGTTTATCGGGACAGCGGGATCAGCCCCAGCATTTT | CASSLSGQRDQPQHF
14 | TRBD1 | TRBJ1-6 | . | TRBV10-2 | TGCGCCAGCAGGAAGGGACAGGGGAATTCACCCCTCCACTTT | CASRKGQGNSPLHF
15 | TRBD1 | TRBJ1-1 | once | TRBV4-2 | TGTGCCAGCAGCCGAGAGGACAGGGCGGACACTGAAGCTTTCTTT | CASSREDRADTEAFF
16 | . | TRBJ1-5 | . | TRBV4-1 | TGCGCCAGCAGCCCCACGTCACAGTCTGGCAATCAGCCCCAGCATTTT | CASSPTSQSGNQPQHF
13 | . | TRBJ1-1 | once | TRBV12-3/TRBV12-4 | TGTGCCAGCATCTACGGGGGGAACACTGAAGCTTTCTTT | CASIYGGNTEAFF
15 | TRBD1 | TRBJ2-1 | once | TRBV18 | TGTGCCAGCTCACCAACCGGGACAGGGTACAATGAGCAGTTCTTC | CASSPTGTGYNEQFF
17 | TRBD1 | TRBJ1-2 | . | TRBV5-1 | TGCGCCAGCAGCTTGACCCCTGGGACAGTGAGGAACTATGGCTACACCTTC | CASSLTPGTVRNYGYTF
13 | . | TRBJ1-2 | . | TRBV12-3/TRBV12-4 | TGTGCCAGCAGTTCCACAGGCTTCGGTGGCTACACCTTC | CASSSTGFGGYTF
20 | TRBD1 | TRBJ1-5 | once | TRBV6-1 | TGTGCCAGCAGTGAAGCATTGGGGACAGGAAAATTCTATAGCAATCAGCCCCAGCATTTT | CASSEALGTGKFYSNQPQHF
14 | TRBD2 | TRBJ2-2 | . | TRBV19 | TGTGCCAGTAAAGTAGGGAGGGACACCGGGGAGCTGTTTTTT | CASKVGRDTGELFF
15 | TRBD1 | TRBJ2-1 | . | TRBV19 | TGTGCCACTAAATGGACAGGGACAGGGTACAATGAGCAGTTCTTC | CATKWTGTGYNEQFF
14 | TRBD1 | TRBJ2-1 | . | TRBV11-3 | TGTGCCAGCAGCATGGGACAGGCGAGCAATGAGCAGTTCTTC | CASSMGQASNEQFF
14 | . | TRBJ1-5 | . | TRBV30 | TGTGCCTGGAGTGTTAGGGGATTCTATCAGCCCCAGCATTTT | CAWSVRGFYQPQHF
16 | TRBD1 | TRBJ1-2 | . | TRBV5-1 | TGCGCCAGCAGCTTGGAGACAGGGGGCGCCGGCTATGGCTACACCTTC | CASSLETGGAGYGYTF
13 | . | TRBJ1-2 | . | TRBV6-1 | TGTGCCAGCAGTGATCCCCCCTATTATGGCTACACCTTC | CASSDPPYYGYTF
17 | TRBD1 | TRBJ1-3 | . | TRBV7-2 | TGTGCCAGCAGCTTAGAGACGACAGGGAGCTCTGGAAACACCATATATTTT | CASSLETTGSSGNTIYF
14 | . | TRBJ1-6 | few | TRBV7-2 | TGTGCCAGCAGTACAGGGTCGACGGGTTCACCCCTCCACTTT | CASSTGSTGSPLHF
14 | TRBD2 | TRBJ2-5 | . | TRBV5-1 | TGCGCCAGCAGCTTGGTAAGGGAGGGAGAGACCCAGTACTTC | CASSLVREGETQYF
17 | . | TRBJ1-6 | . | TRBV5-1 | TGCGCCAGCAGCTTTGGGGCAGGGGACTCCTATAATTCACCCCTCCACTTT | CASSFGAGDSYNSPLHF
14 | . | TRBJ1-1 | . | TRBV6-5 | TGTGCCAGCAGAAGATCAGGGGTGAACACTGAAGCTTTCTTT | CASRRSGVNTEAFF
17 | TRBD2 | TRBJ2-1 | . | TRBV29-1 | TGCAGCGTTCGATCCCCTAGACTAGCGGGGGGGCACAATGAGCAGTTCTTC | CSVRSPRLAGGHNEQFF
15 | TRBD1 | TRBJ1-1 | . | TRBV6-1 | TGTGCCAGCAGTGATTGGGACAGGGCGGGTACTGAAGCTTTCTTT | CASSDWDRAGTEAFF
15 | TRBD1 | TRBJ1-1 | . | TRBV19 | TGTGCCAGTAGTAGGACAGGGCGCATAGGCACTGAAGCTTTCTTT | CASSRTGRIGTEAFF
15 | . | TRBJ2-2 | . | TRBV28 | TGTGCCAGCAGTCCCCAAATACAGGGTTCGGGGGAGCTGTTTTTT | CASSPQIQGSGELFF
14 | . | TRBJ1-3 | . | TRBV18 | TGTGCCAGCTCACCACCGGAGGGTGGAAACACCATATATTTT | CASSPPEGGNTIYF
12 | . | TRBJ2-1 | . | TRBV13 | TGTGCCAGCAGCGCCTCTAGGATAGAGCAGTTCTTC | CASSASRIEQFF
15 | TRBD1 | TRBJ1-3 | few | TRBV9 | TGTGCCAGCGGCCCCGGGACAGTCACTGGAAACACCATATATTTT | CASGPGTVTGNTIYF
13 | TRBD1 | TRBJ2-7 | . | TRBV28 | TGTGCCAGCAGCCGAACAGGGGGCTACGAGCAGTACTTC | CASSRTGGYEQYF
17 | . | TRBJ1-4 | . | TRBV10-3 | TGTGCCATCAGTGAGCCGGGACATTCTGCAACTAATGAAAAACTGTTTTTT | CAISEPGHSATNEKLFF
13 | TRBD1 | TRBJ1-4 | . | TRBV12-3/TRBV12-4 | TGTGCCAGCAGCTTGGGGGCGGACAGGCAAGTTTACTTT | CASSLGADRQVYF
16 | TRBD1 | TRBJ1-2 | once | TRBV6-1 | TGTGCCAGCAGTGAAACAAGGACAGGGGGAAACTATGGCTACACCTTC | CASSETRTGGNYGYTF
16 | TRBD2 | TRBJ2-5 | . | TRBV5-1 | TGCGCCAGCAAGCAGGGGATGACTAGCGGGAGGGAGACCCAGTACTTC | CASKQGMTSGRETQYF
15 | . | TRBJ1-3 | once | TRBV9 | TGTGCCAGCAGCGTAGAACAGGGAACGGGAAACACCATATATTTT | CASSVEQGTGNTIYF
14 | . | TRBJ1-5 | . | TRBV18 | TGTGCCAGCTCACCGGCGGGGGACAATCAGCCCCAGCATTTT | CASSPAGDNQPQHF
14 | . | TRBJ1-4 | . | TRBV11-2 | TGTGCCAGCAGCTTTGGAGGGGCTAATGAAAAACTGTTTTTT | CASSFGGANEKLFF
14 | . | TRBJ1-5 | . | TRBV15 | TGTGCCACCAGCAGAGGGGGGGGCAATCAGCCCCAGCATTTT | CATSRGGGNQPQHF
19 | TRBD1 | TRBJ1-5 | . | TRBV19 | TGTGCCAGTAGTATCGGGCGCCCTGGGGGACAGGGGACTTTGCAGCCCCAGCATTTT | CASSIGRPGGQGTLQPQHF
16 | . | TRBJ2-2 | . | TRBV6-2/TRBV6-3 | TGTGCCAGCAGTTACTCGGGGGGGCAGGACACCGGGGAGCTGTTTTTT | CASSYSGGQDTGELFF
13 | . | TRBJ1-2 | . | TRBV12-3/TRBV12-4 | TGTGCCAGCAGAACTGACATCCGCTATGGCTACACCTTC | CASRTDIRYGYTF
14 | TRBD1 | TRBJ1-6 | . | TRBV9 | TGTGCCAGCACCCGACAGGGGGAGGATTCACCCCTCCACTTT | CASTRQGEDSPLHF
15 | . | TRBJ2-7 | . | TRBV6-5 | TGTGCCAGCACCTCAAAAGCGGGCGGAACCTACGAGCAGTACTTC | CASTSKAGGTYEQYF